Sequencing of this T cell receptor beta chain was carried out in a study of blood T cell repertoires in COVID-19. Germline V gene lookup returns CDR1 LNHDA and CDR2 SQIVND (reference sequence). The CDR3 covers 15 residues. J was trimmed by 7 bases and V by 3 bases; bases with no gene match: 11. Repertoires were generated with immunoSEQ multiplex PCR, while TCRdb's copy carries only in-frame clones and drops some. The data hold roughly 220,000 clones, with 84% observed a single time. The age range of participants was about 18 to 95 years, with residence in roughly 25 US areas. The sample taken for sequencing was PBMCs or T cells enriched from blood (not recorded which). This clonotype originated in a woman in her 40s who had recovered from COVID-19. This sequence joins TRBV19 and TRBJ1-2, with 7 bases fitting TRBD1. The CDR3 loop is CASSMGTASTGGYTF. DNA for the CDR3: TGTGCCAGTAGTATGGGGACAGCAAGCACAGGTGGCTACACCTTC. Supplemented by reference TRBV19 and TRBJ1-2, the full variable domain reads DGGITQSPKYLFRKEGQNVTLSCEQNLNHDAMYWYRQDPGQGLRLIYYSQIVNDFQKGDIAEGYSVSREKKESFPLTVTSAQKNPTAFYLCASSMGTASTGGYTFGSGTRLTVV.